The 19 T cell receptor beta chains below come from one sample, sequenced in a study of T cells in Graves' hyperthyroidism and ophthalmopathy (dated by TCRdb to the late 2010s). The method was multiplex PCR. Sequenced on an Illumina HiSeq 2000. TCR beta CDR3 regions were amplified from RNA transcripts. The first round of RT-PCR for the TCR CDR3 was performed with the HTBI primer set and the Qiagen OneStep RT-PCR kit. TCRdb redid the processing of the public reads, applying fastp at Q25 and MiXCR, and retained in-frame beta chains. A single entry per CDR3 protein holds the most common genes and DNA from its merged rows. Here the sample has roughly 510,000 distinct CDR3 sequences; less than 25% occur a single time. In total, the top ten clones hold around 27% of the sample. Sequences were obtained from blood. These receptors came from a man aged 18 to 30 with Graves' hyperthyroidism.

V gene TRBV3-1 combines with J gene TRBJ1-1; D not certain. Germline loops: CDR1 LGHDT, CDR2 YNNKEL (reference sequence). Trimming removed 0 bases from V and 6 bases from J, with 5 bases in between. The length of the CDR3 is 12 residues. As DNA, the CDR3 is TGTGCCAGCAGCCAAGAATCAGCTGAAGCTTTCTTT. Translating gives CASSQESAEAFF.

CDR3 amino acids: CASRSLKGKPSYGYTF. CDR3 nucleotide sequence: TGTGCCAGCAGATCACTCAAGGGGAAGCCTAGCTATGGCTACACCTTC. V gene TRBV6-5 combines with J gene TRBJ1-2, with TRBD1 as a possible D gene (5 bases). The CDR3 contains 16 residues. Germline V gene data show CDR1 as MNHEY and CDR2 as SVGAGI. The ends were cut back, 6 bases at V and 4 bases at J, with 21 bases in the middle.

The chain couples TRBV12-3 or TRBV12-4 to TRBJ1-1; D is unclear. CDR3 length: 13 residues. Trimming removed 7 bases at V and 2 bases at J, with 11 bases between. CDR3 in DNA: TGTGCCAGCATGTGGGATAGAAACACTGAAGCTTTCTTT. This gives the protein CASMWDRNTEAFF.

This clonotype was detected many times. As DNA, the CDR3 is TGCAGCGTTCATCTTTCGGGACGGAACACTGAAGCTTTCTTT. It translates to CSVHLSGRNTEAFF. V usage is TRBV29-1 and J usage is TRBJ1-1, with D possibly being TRBD1 (5 bases). CDR3 length: 14 residues. Trimming took off 5 bases at V and 1 base at J, with 14 bases between the two ends. Germline V gene lookup returns CDR1 SQVTM and CDR2 ANQGSEA.

This clonotype came up many times. This chain links TRBV12-3 or TRBV12-4 with TRBJ1-2; a possible D gene is TRBD1 (6 bases). V lost 7 bases, J lost 2 bases, and 11 bases lay in between. The CDR3 runs to 13 residues. CDR3 in amino acids: CASNGDTNYGYTF. The DNA of the CDR3 is TGTGCCAGCAATGGGGACACAAACTATGGCTACACCTTC.

In this sample, this clonotype turned up a few times. V and J are TRBV6-1 and TRBJ1-5, with D uncertain. V dropped 0 bases and J dropped 6 bases, with 9 bases sitting between them. The CDR3 contains 14 residues. CDR1 MNHNS and CDR2 SASEGT come from the germline V gene. CDR3 region: CASSEAKDFQPQHF. As DNA, the CDR3 is TGTGCCAGCAGTGAAGCAAAGGATTTTCAGCCCCAGCATTTT.

This clonotype was seen ten or more times. V is TRBV28 and J is TRBJ1-5, with TRBD1 as a possible D gene (6 bases). Deletions cut 7 bases from V and 1 base from J, with 14 bases between. Germline CDR1 and CDR2: MDHEN and SYDVKM. The CDR3 runs to 15 residues. CDR3 sequence (DNA): TGTGCCAGCACCACAGGGTCGGTAAGCAATCAGCCCCAGCATTTT. Its translation is CASTTGSVSNQPQHF. Filled out from reference TRBV28 and TRBJ1-5, the complete variable domain reads DVKVTQSSRYLVKRTGEKVFLECVQDMDHENMFWYRQDPGLGLRLIYFSYDVKMKEKGDIPEGYSVSREKKERFSLILESASTNQTSMYLCASTTGSVSNQPQHFGDGTRLSIL.

The rearrangement joins TRBV20-1 to TRBJ2-7; 10 bases are shared with TRBD2. This CDR3 contains 15 residues. The germline gives CDR1 DFQATT, CDR2 SNEGSKA (reference sequence). The trim removed 0 bases at V and 3 bases at J, leaving 5 bases unmatched. This chain's CDR3 is CSARDSGRRSYEQYF. Written as DNA, the CDR3 is TGCAGTGCTAGAGATAGCGGGAGGCGCAGCTACGAGCAGTACTTC.

At least ten counts were recorded for this clonotype. This chain uses TRBV20-1 with TRBJ1-1; TRBD1 is a possible D gene (5 bases). Germline CDR1 reads DFQATT; CDR2 reads SNEGSKA (reference sequence). This CDR3 region has 12 residues. DNA of the CDR3: TGCAGCGCCCGGGGGGTTTTTACTGAAGCTTTCTTT. Translated: CSARGVFTEAFF.

This clonotype was picked up many times. The gene calls are TRBV6-1 and TRBJ1-2, with D unclear. Germline V gives CDR1 MNHNS, CDR2 SASEGT. Trimming cost V 6 bases and J 5 bases, with 13 bases left between them. The CDR3 is 13 amino acids. The CDR3 DNA reads TGTGCCAGCAGCGACGGGCGTTATTATGGCTACACCTTC. It is translated as CASSDGRYYGYTF.

In its sample, this clonotype was seen many times. This chain links TRBV12-3 or TRBV12-4 with TRBJ2-7; the D call may be TRBD1 or TRBD2 (5 bases each). V lost 1 base to trimming and J lost 1 base, with 14 bases between them. The CDR3 consists of 16 residues. CDR3 coding DNA: TGTGCCAGCAGTTTAGGAGGGCGACAGCCTTCCTACGAGCAGTACTTC. This codes for CASSLGGRQPSYEQYF.

This clonotype was found many times. The V and J genes are TRBV11-2 and TRBJ2-2; D ambiguous. The germline V and J ends were trimmed by 7 bases and 3 bases, with 12 bases remaining between them. Germline values: CDR1 SGHAT, CDR2 FQNNGV. The CDR3 consists of 14 residues. The CDR3 DNA reads as TGTGCCAGCACCCCCCGGACCTACACCGGGGAGCTGTTTTTT. Amino acids: CASTPRTYTGELFF.

This clonotype was observed many times. This chain links TRBV29-1 with TRBJ1-1, with D unresolved. Germline V CDR1 and CDR2: SQVTM, ANQGSEA. Between the trimmed V and J ends, which lost 7 bases and 3 bases, there was a span of 12 bases. The CDR3 extends over 12 amino acids. This CDR3 is CSAAGEYTEAFF. The CDR3 DNA reads TGCAGCGCCGCTGGGGAGTACACTGAAGCTTTCTTT.

This clonotype has a count of ten or more. The rearrangement links TRBV12-3 or TRBV12-4 to TRBJ1-5; the D gene is possibly TRBD1 (5 bases). The V gene lost 1 base and the J gene lost 9 bases, with 19 bases spanning the gap. The CDR3 loop spans 16 amino acids. The CDR3 sequence: CASSLGGRRRSGPQHF. The CDR3 DNA follows: TGTGCCAGCAGTTTAGGGGGCAGGCGCCGATCCGGGCCCCAGCATTTT.

CDR3 residues: CASSSGTVLDEQYF. The CDR3 coding sequence is TGTGCCAGCAGTTCGGGGACAGTCCTTGACGAGCAGTACTTC. The chain is built from TRBV6-2 or TRBV6-3 and TRBJ2-7; 7 bases map to TRBD1. The CDR3 has 14 residues. Trimming removed 4 bases from V and 5 bases from J; junction bases left unmatched: 8. Germline V CDR1 and CDR2: MNHEY, SVGEGT.

This clonotype was detected many times. This chain connects TRBV12-3 or TRBV12-4 to TRBJ1-1; 9 bases map to TRBD1. V lost 5 bases and J lost 3; bases outside the gene matches: 16. This CDR3 contains 18 residues. The CDR3 sequence is CASSHTGGASSRHTEAFF. DNA for the CDR3: TGTGCCAGCAGTCACACAGGGGGCGCGAGCAGTCGTCACACTGAAGCTTTCTTT.

This clonotype appeared many times. This chain connects TRBV12-3 or TRBV12-4 to TRBJ2-7; 13 bases align to TRBD2. This CDR3 is built from 13 residues. J gave up 7 bases and V 5 bases, and 2 bases lay outside the gene matches. CDR3 DNA sequence: TGTGCCAGCAGTATGGGACTAGCGGGAGAGCAGTACTTC. Protein product: CASSMGLAGEQYF.

The table lists this clonotype with many counts. The CDR3 protein is CASSWLLRPLSGNTIYF. The CDR3 DNA reads TGTGCCAGCAGTTGGTTGTTGCGACCGCTCTCTGGAAACACCATATATTTT. The chain employs TRBV12-3 or TRBV12-4 and TRBJ1-3; no clear D gene. The CDR3 runs 17 residues. With 4 bases removed from V and 0 bases from J, the gap between germline ends came to 16 bases.

As to this clonotype: A much larger clone differs by one base, so this may be a read error. The chain employs TRBV20-1 and TRBJ1-1; D possibly corresponds to TRBD1 (5 bases). The V gene's germline CDR1 is DFQATT and CDR2 SNEGSKA (reference sequence). There are 17 residues in the CDR3. Trimming cost V 0 bases and J 6 bases, with 23 bases left between them. The CDR3 loop reads CSARDLRDPGRYSEAFF. CDR3 sequence (DNA): TGCAGTGCTAGAGATCTCCGGGACCCGGGACGGTACTCTGAAGCTTTCTTT.